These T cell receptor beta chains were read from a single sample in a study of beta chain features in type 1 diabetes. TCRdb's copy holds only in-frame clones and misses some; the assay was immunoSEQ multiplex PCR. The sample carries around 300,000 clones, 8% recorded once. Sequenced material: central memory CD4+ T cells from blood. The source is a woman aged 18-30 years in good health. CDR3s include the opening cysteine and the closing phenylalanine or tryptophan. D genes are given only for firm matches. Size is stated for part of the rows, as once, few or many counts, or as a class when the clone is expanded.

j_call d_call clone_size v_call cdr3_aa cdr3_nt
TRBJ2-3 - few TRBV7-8 CASSLASRTDTQYF TGTGCCAGCAGCTTAGCGTCACGGACAGATACGCAGTATTTT
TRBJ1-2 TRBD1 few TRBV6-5 CASSYRDRLYGYTF TGTGCCAGCAGTTATCGGGACAGACTCTATGGCTACACCTTC
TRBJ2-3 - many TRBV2 CASSGATSTDTQYF TGTGCCAGCAGCGGCGCCACTAGCACAGATACGCAGTATTTT
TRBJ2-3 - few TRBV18 CASSQFAGGPEDTQYF TGTGCCAGCTCACAATTCGCCGGGGGGCCGGAAGATACGCAGTATTTT
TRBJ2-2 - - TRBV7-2 CASSPRRSGELFF TGTGCCAGCAGCCCACGAAGGTCCGGGGAGCTGTTTTTT
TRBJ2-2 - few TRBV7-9 CASSSRDTANTGELFF TGTGCCAGCAGCTCCCGGGACACCGCGAACACCGGGGAGCTGTTTTTT
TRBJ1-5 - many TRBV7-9 CASSFGGQPQHF TGTGCCAGCAGCTTCGGCGGGCAGCCCCAGCATTTT
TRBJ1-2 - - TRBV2 CASRLGGYTF TGTGCCAGCAGGTTAGGTGGCTACACCTTC
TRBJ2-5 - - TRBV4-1 CASSQPPGYAAYQETQYF TGCGCCAGCAGCCAACCTCCAGGGTACGCGGCGTACCAAGAGACCCAGTACTTC
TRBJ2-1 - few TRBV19 CASSTPGGIEQFF TGTGCCAGTAGTACCCCGGGGGGCATTGAGCAGTTCTTC
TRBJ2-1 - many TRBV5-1 CASSIQPAGDNEQFF TGCGCCAGCAGCATTCAGCCCGCTGGCGACAATGAGCAGTTCTTC
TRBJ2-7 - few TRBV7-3 CASSPSLGYHEQYF TGTGCCAGCAGCCCGAGTTTAGGTTACCACGAGCAGTACTTC
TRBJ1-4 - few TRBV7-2 CASSEQGRGEKLFF TGTGCCAGCAGCGAACAGGGAAGGGGTGAAAAACTGTTTTTT
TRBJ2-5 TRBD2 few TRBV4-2 CASRGLDQETQYF TGTGCCAGCAGGGGACTAGACCAAGAGACCCAGTACTTC
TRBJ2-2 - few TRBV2 CASTSGANTGELFF TGTGCCAGCACATCCGGGGCAAACACCGGGGAGCTGTTTTTT
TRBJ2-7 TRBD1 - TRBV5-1 CASSLYGTGISYEQYF TGCGCCAGCAGCTTGTATGGGACAGGGATCTCCTACGAGCAGTACTTC
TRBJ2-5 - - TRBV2 CASSEGTETQYF TGTGCCAGCAGTGAAGGTACAGAGACCCAGTACTTC
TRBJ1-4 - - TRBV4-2 CASSQDRGRVEEKLFF TGTGCCAGCAGCCAAGATAGGGGCAGGGTTGAGGAAAAACTGTTTTTT
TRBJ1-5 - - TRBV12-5 CASEIGGMQPQHF TGTGCTAGTGAGATAGGGGGGATGCAGCCCCAGCATTTT
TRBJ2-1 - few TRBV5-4 CASSLDPSRDYNEQFF TGTGCCAGCAGCTTGGATCCCTCAAGGGACTACAATGAGCAGTTCTTC
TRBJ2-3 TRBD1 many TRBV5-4 CASSFQGARQYF TGTGCCAGCAGCTTTCAGGGGGCGCGTCAGTATTTT
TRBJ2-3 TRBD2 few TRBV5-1 CASSLRLAGGPDTQYF TGCGCCAGCAGCCTCCGACTAGCGGGGGGTCCAGATACGCAGTATTTT
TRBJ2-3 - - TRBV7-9 CASSYRTDGADTQYF TGTGCCAGCAGCTACAGGACGGACGGGGCAGATACGCAGTATTTT
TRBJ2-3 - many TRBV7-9 CASTPRGALVDTQYF TGTGCCAGCACCCCTAGGGGGGCGCTCGTAGATACGCAGTATTTT
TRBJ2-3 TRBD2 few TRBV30 CATRTSGSPDTQYF TGTGCCACACGGACTAGCGGGAGCCCAGATACGCAGTATTTT
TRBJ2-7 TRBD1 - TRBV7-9 CASSDRPRVTGAYEQYF TGTGCCAGCAGCGATCGCCCCCGGGTGACAGGGGCGTACGAGCAGTACTTC
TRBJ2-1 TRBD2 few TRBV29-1 CSVQRGGYNEQFF TGCAGCGTGCAGCGGGGGGGTTATAATGAGCAGTTCTTC
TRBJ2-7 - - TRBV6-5 CASRQAGEQYF TGTGCCAGCAGACAGGCTGGGGAGCAGTACTTC
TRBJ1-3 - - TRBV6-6 CASRESSGNTIYF TGTGCCAGCAGGGAATCTTCTGGAAACACCATATATTTT
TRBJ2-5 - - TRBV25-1 CASSLPRAAGETQYF TGTGCCAGCAGTCTTCCCAGGGCCGCGGGTGAGACCCAGTACTTC
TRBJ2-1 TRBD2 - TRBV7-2 CASSALGAGGGNEQFF TGTGCCAGCAGCGCCTTAGGGGCGGGAGGGGGCAATGAGCAGTTCTTC
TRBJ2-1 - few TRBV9 CASSPREGASSYNEQFF TGTGCCAGCAGCCCCCGAGAGGGTGCGAGCTCCTACAATGAGCAGTTCTTC
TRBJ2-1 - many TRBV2 CASRPSEVGEQFF TGTGCCAGCCGGCCCTCAGAGGTTGGTGAGCAGTTCTTC
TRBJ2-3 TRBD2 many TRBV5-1 CASSRGLAGEDTQYF TGCGCCAGCAGCCGGGGACTAGCCGGGGAAGATACGCAGTATTTT
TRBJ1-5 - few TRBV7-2 CASSLRPGTPGNQPQHF TGTGCCAGCAGCCTACGCCCGGGGACCCCGGGCAATCAGCCCCAGCATTTT
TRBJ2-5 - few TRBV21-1 CASFFETHIPYQETQYF TGTGCCAGCTTCTTCGAGACTCATATCCCGTACCAAGAGACCCAGTACTTC
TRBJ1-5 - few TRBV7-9 CASSRDFQPQHF TGTGCCAGCAGCCGAGATTTTCAGCCCCAGCATTTT
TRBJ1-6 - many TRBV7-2 CASSLADHQGSPLHF TGTGCCAGCAGCTTGGCGGACCACCAGGGTTCACCCCTCCACTTT